The rows below give T cell receptor beta chains drawn from one sample of a study of T cell responses to AZD1222 COVID-19 vaccine. TCRdb's table, derived via immunoSEQ multiplex PCR, lists solely in-frame clones and lacks some. The sample holds 130,000 to 150,000 clones; around 89% are singletons and the top ten take about 3.2%. Sequencing used peripheral blood, obtained on day 0 of MenACWY control vaccination. The source of these receptors is an adult in good health. Both conserved end residues are part of each CDR3.

v_call | cdr3_aa
TRBV12-5 | CASGLSGQGWTGELFF
TRBV7-9 | CASSFPQKPRGYTF
TRBV5-1 | CASSLSSGGAYNEQFF
TRBV28 | CATLTQGRADTQYF
TRBV7-8 | CASSVLRGDTQYF
TRBV4-3 | CASSQGGRGRGENTIYF
TRBV29-1 | CSVRDRRDTEAFF
TRBV5-6 | CASSFYDRDSTGELFF
TRBV2 | CASSEPGQGISGELFF
TRBV5-6 | CASSLSGGDQPQHF
TRBV7-3 | CASSLGGYTDTQYF
TRBV7-3 | CASSLSDSNEQFF
TRBV12-5 | CASGSLVGRVPYEQYF
TRBV19 | CASSIGLQPQHF
TRBV3-1/TRBV3-2 | CASSQDPRGEQYF
TRBV27 | CASSLSRDYEQYF
TRBV10-3 | CAIRDRESYTEAFF